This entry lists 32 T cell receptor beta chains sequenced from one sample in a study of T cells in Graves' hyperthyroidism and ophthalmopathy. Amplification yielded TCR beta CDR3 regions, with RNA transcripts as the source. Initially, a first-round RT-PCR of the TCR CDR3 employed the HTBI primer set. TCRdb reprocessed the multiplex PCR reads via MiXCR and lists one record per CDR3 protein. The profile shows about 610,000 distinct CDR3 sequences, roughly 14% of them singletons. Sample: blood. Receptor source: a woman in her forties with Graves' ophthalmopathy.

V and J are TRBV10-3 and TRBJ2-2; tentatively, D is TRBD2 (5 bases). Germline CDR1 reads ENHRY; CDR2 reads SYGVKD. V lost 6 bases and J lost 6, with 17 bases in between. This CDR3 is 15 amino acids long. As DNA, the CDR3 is TGTGCCATCAGCGGGCCCTACGAGGAGGCCGGGGAGCTGTTTTTT. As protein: CAISGPYEEAGELFF.

CDR3: CASRQWTGVYEQYF. The CDR3 DNA reads TGTGCCAGCAGGCAGTGGACAGGTGTCTACGAGCAGTACTTC. The chain links TRBV6-2 or TRBV6-3 to TRBJ2-7; 7 nucleotides match TRBD1. V lost 6 bases to trimming and J lost 3 bases; unmatched junction nucleotides: 8. The CDR3 is 14 amino acids. In germline, CDR1 is MNHEY, CDR2 SVGEGT.

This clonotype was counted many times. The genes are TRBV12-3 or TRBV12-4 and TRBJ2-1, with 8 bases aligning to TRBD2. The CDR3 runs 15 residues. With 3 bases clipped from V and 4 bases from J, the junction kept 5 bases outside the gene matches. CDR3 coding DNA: TGTGCCAGCAGTTTGGTAGCGGGGACTTACAATGAGCAGTTCTTC. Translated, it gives CASSLVAGTYNEQFF.

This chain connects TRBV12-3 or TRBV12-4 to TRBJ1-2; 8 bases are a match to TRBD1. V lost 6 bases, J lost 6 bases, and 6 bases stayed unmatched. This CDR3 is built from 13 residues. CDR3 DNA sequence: TGTGCCAGCAGCCAGGGACAGGCAAATGGCTACACCTTC. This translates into CASSQGQANGYTF.

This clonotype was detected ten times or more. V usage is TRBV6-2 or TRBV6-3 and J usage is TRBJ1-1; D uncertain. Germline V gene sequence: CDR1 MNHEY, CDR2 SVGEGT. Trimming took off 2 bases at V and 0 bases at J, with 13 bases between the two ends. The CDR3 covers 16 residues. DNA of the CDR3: TGTGCCAGCAGTTACGAAGGATTGCTAGTGAACACTGAAGCTTTCTTT. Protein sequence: CASSYEGLLVNTEAFF.

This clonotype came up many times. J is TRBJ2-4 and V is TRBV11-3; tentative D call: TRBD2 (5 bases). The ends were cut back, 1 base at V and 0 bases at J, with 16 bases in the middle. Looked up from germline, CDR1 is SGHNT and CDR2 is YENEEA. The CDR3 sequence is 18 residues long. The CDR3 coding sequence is TGTGCCAGCAGCTTAGTGGGCAGAGGGCCCTTAGCCAAAAACATTCAGTACTTC. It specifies CASSLVGRGPLAKNIQYF.

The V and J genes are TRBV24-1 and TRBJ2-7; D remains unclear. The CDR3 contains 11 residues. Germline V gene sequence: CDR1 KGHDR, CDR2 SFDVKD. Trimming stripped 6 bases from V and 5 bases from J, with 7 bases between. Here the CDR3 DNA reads TGTGCCACCAGTCACGGTAACGAGCAGTACTTC. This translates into CATSHGNEQYF.

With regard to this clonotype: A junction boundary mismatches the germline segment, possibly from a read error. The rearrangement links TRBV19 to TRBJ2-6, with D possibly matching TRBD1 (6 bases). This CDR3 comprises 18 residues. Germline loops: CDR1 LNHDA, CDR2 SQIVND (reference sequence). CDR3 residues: CASSIVRGGTTGANVLTF. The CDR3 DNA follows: TGTGCCAGCAGTATAGTGCGAGGGGGTACTACTGGGGCCAACGTCCTGACTTTC.

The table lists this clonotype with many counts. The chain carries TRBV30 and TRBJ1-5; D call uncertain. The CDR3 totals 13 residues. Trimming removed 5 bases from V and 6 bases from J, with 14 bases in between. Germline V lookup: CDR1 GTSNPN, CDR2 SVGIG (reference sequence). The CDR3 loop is CAWENGEGQPQHF. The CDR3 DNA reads TGTGCCTGGGAGAATGGGGAAGGTCAGCCCCAGCATTTT.

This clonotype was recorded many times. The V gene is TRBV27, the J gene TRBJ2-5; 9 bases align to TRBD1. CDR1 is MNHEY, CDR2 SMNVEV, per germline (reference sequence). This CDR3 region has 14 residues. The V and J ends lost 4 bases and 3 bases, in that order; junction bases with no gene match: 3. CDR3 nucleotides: TGTGCCAGCAGTTCCCGGACAGGGGAAGAGACCCAGTACTTC. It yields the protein CASSSRTGEETQYF.

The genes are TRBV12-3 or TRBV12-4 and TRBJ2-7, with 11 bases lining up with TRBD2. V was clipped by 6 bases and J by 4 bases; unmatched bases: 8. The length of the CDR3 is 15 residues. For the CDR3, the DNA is TGTGCCAGCAGCTATGTTGGGACTAGCGGTTACGAGCAGTACTTC. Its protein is CASSYVGTSGYEQYF.

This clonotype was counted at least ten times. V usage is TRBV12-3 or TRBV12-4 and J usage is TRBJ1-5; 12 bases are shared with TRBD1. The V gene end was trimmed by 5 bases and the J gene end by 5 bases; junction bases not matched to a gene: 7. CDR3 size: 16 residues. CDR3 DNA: TGTGCCAGCAGTAGAGTGGGACAGGGGGCGGATCAGCCCCAGCATTTT. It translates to CASSRVGQGADQPQHF.

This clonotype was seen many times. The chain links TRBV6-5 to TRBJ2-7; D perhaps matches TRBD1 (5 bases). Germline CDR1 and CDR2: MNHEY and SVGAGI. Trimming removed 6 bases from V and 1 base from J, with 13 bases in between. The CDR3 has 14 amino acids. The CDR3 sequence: CASRPRGISYEQYF. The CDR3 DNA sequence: TGTGCCAGCAGACCAAGGGGTATTTCCTACGAGCAGTACTTC.

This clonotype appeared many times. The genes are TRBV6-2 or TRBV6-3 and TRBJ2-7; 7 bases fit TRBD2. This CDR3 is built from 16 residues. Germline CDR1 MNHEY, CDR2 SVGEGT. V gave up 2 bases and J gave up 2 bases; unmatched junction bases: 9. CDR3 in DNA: TGTGCCAGCAGTTACGGCCCGGGCGGGAGTCCCTACGAGCAGTACTTC. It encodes CASSYGPGGSPYEQYF.

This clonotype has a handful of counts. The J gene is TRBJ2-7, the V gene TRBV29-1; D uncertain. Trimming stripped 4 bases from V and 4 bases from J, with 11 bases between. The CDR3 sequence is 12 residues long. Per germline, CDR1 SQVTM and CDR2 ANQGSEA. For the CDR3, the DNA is TGCAGCGTTGGGAAGGGAAGTTACGAGCAGTACTTC. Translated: CSVGKGSYEQYF.

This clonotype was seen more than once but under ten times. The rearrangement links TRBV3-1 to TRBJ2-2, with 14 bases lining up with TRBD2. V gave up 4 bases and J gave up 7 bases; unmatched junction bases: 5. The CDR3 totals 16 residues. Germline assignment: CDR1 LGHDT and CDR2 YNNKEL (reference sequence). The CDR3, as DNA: TGTGCCAGCAGCCGGGGACTAGCGGGAGAGGGCGGGGAGCTGTTTTTT. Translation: CASSRGLAGEGGELFF.

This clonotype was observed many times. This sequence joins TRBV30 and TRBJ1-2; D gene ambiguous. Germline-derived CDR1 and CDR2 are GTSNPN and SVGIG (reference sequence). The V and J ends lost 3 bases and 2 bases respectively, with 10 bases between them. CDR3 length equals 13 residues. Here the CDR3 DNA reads TGTGCCTGGAGCCCAGAAAACAACTATGGCTACACCTTC. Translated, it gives CAWSPENNYGYTF.

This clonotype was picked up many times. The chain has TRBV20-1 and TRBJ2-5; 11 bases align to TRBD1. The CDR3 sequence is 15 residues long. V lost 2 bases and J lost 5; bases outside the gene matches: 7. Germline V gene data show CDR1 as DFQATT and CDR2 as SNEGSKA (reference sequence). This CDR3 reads CSARRTGGAVETQYF. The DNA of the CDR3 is TGCAGTGCTAGACGGACAGGGGGCGCGGTCGAGACCCAGTACTTC.

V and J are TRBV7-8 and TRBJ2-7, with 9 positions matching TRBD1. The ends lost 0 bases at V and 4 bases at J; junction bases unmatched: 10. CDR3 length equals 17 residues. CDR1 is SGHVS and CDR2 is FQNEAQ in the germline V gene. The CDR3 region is CASSLALTGTGFYEQYF. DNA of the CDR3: TGTGCCAGCAGCTTAGCGCTGACCGGGACAGGGTTTTACGAGCAGTACTTC.

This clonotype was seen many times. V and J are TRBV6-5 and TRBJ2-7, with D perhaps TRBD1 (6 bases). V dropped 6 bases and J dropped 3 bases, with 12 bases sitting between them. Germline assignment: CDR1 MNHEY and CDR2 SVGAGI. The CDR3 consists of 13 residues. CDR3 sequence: CASSPGTLYEQYF. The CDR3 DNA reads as TGTGCCAGCAGCCCCGGGACACTCTACGAGCAGTACTTC.

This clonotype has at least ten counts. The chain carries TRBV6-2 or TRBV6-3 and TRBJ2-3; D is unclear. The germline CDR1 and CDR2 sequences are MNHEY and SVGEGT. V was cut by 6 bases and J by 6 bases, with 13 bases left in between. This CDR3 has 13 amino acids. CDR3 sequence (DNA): TGTGCCAGCAGCCTTCCACGGGCGGATACGCAGTATTTT. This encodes CASSLPRADTQYF.

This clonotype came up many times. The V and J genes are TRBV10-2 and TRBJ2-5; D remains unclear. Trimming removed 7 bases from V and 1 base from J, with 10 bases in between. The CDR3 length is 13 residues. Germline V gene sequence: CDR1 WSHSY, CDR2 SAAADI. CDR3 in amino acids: CASIAQTQETQYF. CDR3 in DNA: TGCGCCAGCATTGCACAGACCCAAGAGACCCAGTACTTC.

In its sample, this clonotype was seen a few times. CDR3 sequence: CASRILEYGTQYF. The CDR3 DNA follows: TGTGCCAGCAGAATACTAGAATATGGGACCCAGTACTTC. The chain uses TRBV6-5 and TRBJ2-5; perhaps TRBD2 as D (5 bases). The CDR3 is 13 amino acids. Per the germline V gene, CDR1 is MNHEY and CDR2 is SVGAGI. Trimming cost V 6 bases and J 7 bases, with 15 bases left between them.

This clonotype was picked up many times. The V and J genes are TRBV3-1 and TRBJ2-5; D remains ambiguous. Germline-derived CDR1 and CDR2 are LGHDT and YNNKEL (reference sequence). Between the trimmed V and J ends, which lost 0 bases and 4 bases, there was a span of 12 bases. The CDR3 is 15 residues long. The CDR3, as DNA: TGTGCCAGCAGCCAAGAGGCCCGGCGGAGAGAGACCCAGTACTTC. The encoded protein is CASSQEARRRETQYF.

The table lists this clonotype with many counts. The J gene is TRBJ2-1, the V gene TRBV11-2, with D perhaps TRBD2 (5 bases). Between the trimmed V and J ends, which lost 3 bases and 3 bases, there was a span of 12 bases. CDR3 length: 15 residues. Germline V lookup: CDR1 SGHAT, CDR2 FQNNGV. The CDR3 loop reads CASSFRAGGYNEQFF. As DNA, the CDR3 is TGTGCCAGCAGCTTTCGCGCGGGCGGCTACAATGAGCAGTTCTTC.

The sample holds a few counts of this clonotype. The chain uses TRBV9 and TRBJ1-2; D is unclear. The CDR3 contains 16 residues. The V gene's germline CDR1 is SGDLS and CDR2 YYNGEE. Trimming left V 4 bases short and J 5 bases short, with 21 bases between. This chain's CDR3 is CASSSEGGKGGYGYTF. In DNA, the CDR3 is TGTGCCAGCAGCTCCGAAGGAGGGAAAGGTGGATATGGCTACACCTTC.

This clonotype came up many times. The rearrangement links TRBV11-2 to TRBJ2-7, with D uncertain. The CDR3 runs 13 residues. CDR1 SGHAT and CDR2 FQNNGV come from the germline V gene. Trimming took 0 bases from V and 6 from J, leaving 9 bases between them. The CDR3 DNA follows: TGTGCCAGCAGCTTAGACAGTCCGGCCGAGCAGTACTTC. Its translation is CASSLDSPAEQYF.

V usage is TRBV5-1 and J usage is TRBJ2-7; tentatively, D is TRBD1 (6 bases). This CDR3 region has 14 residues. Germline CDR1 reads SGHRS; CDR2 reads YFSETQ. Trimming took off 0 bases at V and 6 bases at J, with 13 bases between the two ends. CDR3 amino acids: CASSLDRVRGEQYF. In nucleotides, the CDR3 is TGCGCCAGCAGCTTGGACAGGGTGAGGGGCGAGCAGTACTTC. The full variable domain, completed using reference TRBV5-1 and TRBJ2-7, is KAGVTQTPRYLIKTRGQQVTLSCSPISGHRSVSWYQQTPGQGLQFLFEYFSETQRNKGNFPGRFSGRQFSNSRSEMNVSTLELGDSALYLCASSLDRVRGEQYFGPGTRLTVT.

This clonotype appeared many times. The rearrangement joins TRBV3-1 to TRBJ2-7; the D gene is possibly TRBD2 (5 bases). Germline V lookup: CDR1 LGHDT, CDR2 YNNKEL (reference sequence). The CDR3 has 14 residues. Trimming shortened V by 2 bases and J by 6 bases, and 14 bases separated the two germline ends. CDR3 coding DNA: TGTGCCAGCAGCCAAAAGGCGGGCAGCTCCGAGCAGTACTTC. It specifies CASSQKAGSSEQYF.

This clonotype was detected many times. The CDR3 DNA reads TGTGCCAGCAGTTTAACAGGACTCTCCTCCGATTCACCCCTCCACTTT. Its protein is CASSLTGLSSDSPLHF. The chain has TRBV27 and TRBJ1-6; possible D gene TRBD1, 5 bases. The V end lost 2 bases, the J end lost 8 bases, and 16 bases lay between the germline ends. Germline assignment: CDR1 MNHEY and CDR2 SMNVEV (reference sequence). The CDR3 runs to 16 residues.

CDR3 amino acids: CASSLTGLAGAWETQYF. The CDR3 DNA reads as TGTGCCAGCAGCTTAACCGGACTAGCGGGAGCTTGGGAGACCCAGTACTTC. The chain has TRBV7-3 and TRBJ2-5; 13 bases match TRBD2. The CDR3 spans 17 residues. CDR1 is SGHTA and CDR2 is FQGTGA in the germline V gene. J lost 5 bases, V lost 0 bases, and 6 bases had no gene match.

CDR3 in amino acids: CASSIPAGDQETQYF. The CDR3 DNA reads TGTGCCAGTAGTATCCCGGCGGGAGATCAAGAGACCCAGTACTTC. J is TRBJ2-5 and V is TRBV19; TRBD2 matches 7 bases. The V gene end was trimmed by 3 bases and the J gene end by 2 bases; junction bases not matched to a gene: 6. The CDR3 contains 15 residues. Germline-derived CDR1 and CDR2 are LNHDA and SQIVND (reference sequence). Full variable domain (outside the CDR3, taken from reference TRBV19 and TRBJ2-5): DGGITQSPKYLFRKEGQNVTLSCEQNLNHDAMYWYRQDPGQGLRLIYYSQIVNDFQKGDIAEGYSVSREKKESFPLTVTSAQKNPTAFYLCASSIPAGDQETQYFGPGTRLLVL.